The source of this T cell receptor (beta chain) is a study of T cell repertoires in cytomegalovirus infection. Study-wide points: In two of eight donors, the top clonotype was HLA-C-restricted CMV-specific. Summed public TCR beta family frequency identified CMV carriers bearing the relevant HLA.

This clonotype has more than one count but fewer than ten. The target antigen is unknown. Germline CDR1 is MNHEY and CDR2 is SMNVEV (reference sequence). V shed 7 bases, J shed 4 bases, and the junction held 2 bases outside the gene matches. This CDR3 has 13 residues. TCRdb passed the reads through MiXCR, listing each CDR3 protein once. Of 750,000 to 950,000 distinct CDR3 sequences listed, roughly 29% were seen once; the top ten hold under 15%. The source of this sequence is a human donor in good health (CMV status not recorded). Some clones in this sample may be carry-over from other donors' samples. The sample in question was cultured CD8+ T cells from PBMCs, obtained from culture after CMV antigen stimulation. This chain uses TRBV27 with TRBJ2-1, with TRBD1 identical over 9 bases. As DNA, the CDR3 is TGTGCCAGCATAGGACAGGGGTACAATGAGCAGTTCTTC. Encoded protein: CASIGQGYNEQFF.